This T cell receptor (beta chain) was obtained from a study of long-term antiretroviral therapy in people with HIV. Looking at the study overall: Of all samples, the earliest predate the 2015 immediate-ART recommendation by about a decade.

Run at survey level, the immunoSEQ assay was version v3.0. Sequencing aimed at roughly 35,000-50,000 T-cell genomes per sample. Using immunoSEQ multiplex PCR, the repertoire was profiled, and TCRdb retains in-frame clones only, with some absent. The data show 14,000 or so clones, roughly four fifths seen once. The study's findings and limits: Despite increasing after ART, diversity remained lower than that of transplant donor controls.

Details on this clone: The antigen remains unidentified.

Sequencing used unsorted PBMCs, obtained 1.8 years before starting antiretroviral therapy. This TCR was sampled from a woman in her forties with HIV.

The CDR3 loop is CASSPSSATDTQYF. DNA for the CDR3: TGTGCCAGCTCACCATCGTCAGCCACAGATACGCAGTATTTT. The rearrangement uses TRBV18 and TRBJ2-3, with D unresolved. In germline, CDR1 is KGHSH, CDR2 LQKENI. The CDR3 covers 14 residues. V lost 2 bases and J lost 2, with 8 bases in between.